What follows are 15 T cell receptor beta chains derived from one specimen sequenced in a study of monozygotic twins with inflammatory bowel disease. Using the 5' RACE reads, TCRdb records one entry per CDR3 protein without DNA. The listing contains 140,000 to 150,000 distinct CDR3 sequences. The source material was blood. The receptors stem from a human donor with ulcerative colitis or Crohn's disease, or a healthy co-twin of an affected twin (not recorded which).

CDR3 residues: CATSDLQKGRSEDTQYF. The V gene is TRBV24-1, the J gene TRBJ2-3; TCRdb's D call, TRBD2, is unchecked because there is no DNA. From germline, CDR1 is KGHDR and CDR2 SFDVKD. The CDR3 totals 17 residues.

The V and J genes are TRBV5-4 and TRBJ2-1; TCRdb selects TRBD2, and the lack of DNA leaves this call unchecked. Germline V lookup: CDR1 SGHNT, CDR2 YYREEE (reference sequence). The CDR3 extends over 13 amino acids. The CDR3 sequence: CASSLTSGREQFF.

The chain employs TRBV30 and TRBJ1-6. This CDR3 region has 13 residues. Looked up from germline, CDR1 is GTSNPN and CDR2 is SVGIG (reference sequence). The CDR3: CAWRREGPSTLHF.

This rearrangement joins TRBV7-6 to TRBJ2-1; TCRdb designates TRBD2, a call that cannot be tested without DNA. CDR3 length: 14 residues. Germline CDR1 SGHVS, CDR2 FNYEAQ. CDR3 in amino acids: CASSSSTGGQEQFF.

This sequence joins TRBV12-3 or TRBV12-4 and TRBJ1-4; TCRdb's assignment of TRBD1 cannot be checked, as there is no DNA. The CDR3 extends over 16 amino acids. The CDR3 sequence is CASSWGRRDRNEKLFF.

The chain joins TRBV10-3 to TRBJ2-3; with no DNA, the TCRdb D assignment of TRBD1 cannot be verified. The CDR3 sequence is 15 residues long. Germline-derived CDR1 and CDR2 are ENHRY and SYGVKD. The CDR3 region is CAISDSGQGGDTQYF.

The chain links TRBV7-9 to TRBJ1-4; TCRdb's assignment of TRBD1 cannot be checked, as there is no DNA. This CDR3 contains 14 residues. Germline V gene lookup returns CDR1 SEHNR and CDR2 FQNEAQ (reference sequence). The CDR3 is CASSINRGDEKLFF.

V and J are TRBV3-1 and TRBJ1-1; TCRdb proposes TRBD1, but this gene call is untestable without DNA. The CDR3 contains 14 residues. Looked up from germline, CDR1 is LGHDT and CDR2 is YNNKEL (reference sequence). CDR3: CASSRGQGITEAFF.

This chain links TRBV20-1 with TRBJ2-7; TCRdb proposes TRBD2, but this gene call is untestable without DNA. This CDR3 is built from 13 residues. The germline V gene has CDR1 DFQATT and CDR2 SNEGSKA (reference sequence). CDR3 sequence: CSARPSYNYEQYF.

The rearrangement joins TRBV27 to TRBJ1-4. The V gene's germline CDR1 is MNHEY and CDR2 SMNVEV (reference sequence). The CDR3 is 16 residues long. CDR3 residues: CASSPQQRSPNEKLFF.

The chain uses TRBV9 and TRBJ2-7; the D call from TCRdb, TRBD2, cannot be confirmed without DNA. The CDR3 covers 15 residues. Germline CDR1 reads SGDLS; CDR2 reads YYNGEE. The CDR3 here is CASSVGTSGTYEQYF.

The chain joins TRBV10-2 to TRBJ1-1; with no DNA, the TCRdb D assignment of TRBD1 cannot be verified. Germline V CDR1 and CDR2: WSHSY, SAAADI. The CDR3 runs to 12 residues. This CDR3 is CASRSGYTEAFF.

The chain couples TRBV7-2 to TRBJ2-7. CDR3 size: 16 residues. The germline V gene has CDR1 SGHTA and CDR2 FQGNSA. The CDR3 region is CASSLGPVTDSYEQYF.

V and J are TRBV12-3 or TRBV12-4 and TRBJ1-1; TCRdb designates TRBD1, a call that cannot be tested without DNA. This CDR3 has 13 residues. The CDR3 is CASSPRRGPEAFF.

This chain connects TRBV5-1 to TRBJ2-7; without DNA, the TCRdb call of TRBD2 cannot be checked. Germline V gene sequence: CDR1 SGHRS, CDR2 YFSETQ. CDR3 length equals 16 residues. The CDR3 sequence: CASSLDGGGQLRGQYF. The variable domain in full, with the rest retrieved from reference TRBV5-1 and TRBJ2-7, is KAGVTQTPRYLIKTRGQQVTLSCSPISGHRSVSWYQQTPGQGLQFLFEYFSETQRNKGNFPGRFSGRQFSNSRSEMNVSTLELGDSALYLCASSLDGGGQLRGQYFGPGTRLTVT.